The 17 T cell receptor beta chains reported below all come from one sample, sequenced in a study of blood T cells in healthy people across ages. Next came a second PCR, run for about 7 to 11 cycles, which used a sample-barcoded 5' primer along with a J-beta primer mix. TCRdb re-called the 5' RACE reads through MiXCR, storing one row per CDR3 protein. The sample gives almost 800,000 distinct CDR3 sequences, roughly 64% of which show up once; around 20% is in the top ten. Source material: blood. The receptors stem from a man aged 25-45 years in good health.

This sequence joins TRBV20-1 and TRBJ2-7, with D perhaps being TRBD1 or TRBD2 (5 bases each). The CDR3 is 14 amino acids. The V gene's germline CDR1 is DFQATT and CDR2 SNEGSKA (reference sequence). The ends were cut back, 3 bases at V and 4 bases at J, with 16 bases in the middle. This chain's CDR3 is CSAREDKGYYEQYF. The CDR3 nucleotides are TGCAGTGCTAGGGAGGACAAGGGGTATTACGAGCAGTACTTC.

This clonotype came up a few times. The CDR3 DNA sequence: TGTGCCAGCAGCCCTTCGGCCGGACTATATGGCTACACCTTC. Protein: CASSPSAGLYGYTF. The V gene is TRBV7-2, the J gene TRBJ1-2; D gene uncertain. This CDR3 spans 14 amino acids. V was cut by 5 bases and J by 5 bases, with 15 bases left in between. Germline CDR1 and CDR2: SGHTA and FQGNSA.

This clonotype was seen more than once but under ten times. V is TRBV18 and J is TRBJ2-2; possibly TRBD2 for D (5 bases). V dropped 3 bases and J dropped 5 bases, with 7 bases sitting between them. Germline CDR1 is KGHSH and CDR2 is LQKENI. The CDR3 spans 13 residues. The CDR3 nucleotides are TGTGCCAGCTCACCGAGGAGGACCGGGGAGCTGTTTTTT. It yields the protein CASSPRRTGELFF.

The chain uses TRBV20-1 and TRBJ2-3; 9 bases fit TRBD2. This CDR3 region has 16 residues. Germline V gene lookup returns CDR1 DFQATT and CDR2 SNEGSKA (reference sequence). V trimming: 1 base; J trimming: 4 bases; junction bases outside the gene matches: 9. CDR3 sequence: CSARAASGNPADTQYF. Written as DNA, the CDR3 is TGCAGTGCTAGAGCTGCTAGCGGGAACCCCGCAGATACGCAGTATTTT.

This clonotype was detected many times. This rearrangement joins TRBV9 to TRBJ2-1; possible D gene TRBD2, 5 bases. The CDR3 has 14 residues. Trimming stripped 0 bases from V and 6 bases from J, with 10 bases between. Germline V gene sequence: CDR1 SGDLS, CDR2 YYNGEE. DNA for the CDR3: TGTGCCAGCAGCGTAGGTGGGAGCGGCAATGAGCAGTTCTTC. It is translated as CASSVGGSGNEQFF.

V is TRBV20-1 and J is TRBJ2-7, with D maybe TRBD2 (5 bases). CDR3 length: 16 residues. The V gene's germline CDR1 is DFQATT and CDR2 SNEGSKA (reference sequence). Trimming took off 3 bases at V and 0 bases at J, with 18 bases between the two ends. The CDR3 spells CSASNLTGKSSYEQYF. The DNA of the CDR3 is TGCAGTGCTAGTAACTTGACCGGGAAGAGCTCCTACGAGCAGTACTTC.

The chain uses TRBV2 and TRBJ2-7; a weak D match, TRBD1 (6 bases). CDR1 is SNHLY, CDR2 FYNNEI, per germline. V lost 0 bases, J lost 5 bases, and 17 bases lay in between. CDR3 length: 16 residues. CDR3 loop: CASSEAVTGSPDEQYF. CDR3 DNA sequence: TGTGCCAGCAGTGAAGCCGTGACAGGCAGCCCTGACGAGCAGTACTTC.

This chain connects TRBV12-3 or TRBV12-4 to TRBJ2-7; no reliable D call. V was shortened by 6 bases and J by 6 bases, with 9 bases between the two germline ends. CDR3 length equals 11 residues. In DNA form, the CDR3 reads TGTGCCAGCAGCCGGACCACCGAGCAGTACTTC. This sequence encodes CASSRTTEQYF.

On this clonotype itself: The junction differs from germline at one of its ends, possibly a read error. The gene calls are TRBV20-1 and TRBJ2-1, with a tentative D call TRBD2 (6 bases). The CDR3 is 17 amino acids. Germline CDR1 and CDR2: DFQATT and SNEGSKA (reference sequence). The CDR3 reads CSARAERQLAVYNELFF. CDR3 coding DNA: TGCAGTGCTAGAGCCGAAAGGCAACTAGCAGTTTACAATGAGCTGTTCTTC.

The count of this clonotype is one. This chain joins TRBV24-1 and TRBJ2-7; D remains unclear. CDR3 length: 14 amino acids. V was pared by 5 bases and J by 1 base, with 11 bases between. The germline V gene encodes CDR1 KGHDR and CDR2 SFDVKD. CDR3 residues: CATSAIRWSYEQYF. In DNA, the CDR3 is TGTGCCACCAGTGCAATTAGATGGTCCTACGAGCAGTACTTC.

The table lists this clonotype with a few counts. This rearrangement joins TRBV7-8 to TRBJ1-6; 9 bases fit TRBD1. V trimming: 7 bases; J trimming: 7 bases; junction bases outside the gene matches: 11. The CDR3 covers 16 residues. CDR1 and CDR2 (germline): SGHVS, FQNEAQ. CDR3 in DNA: TGTGCCAGCACAATTATCTTGGGGACAGGGAATTCACCCCTCCACTTT. Translation: CASTIILGTGNSPLHF.

The chain employs TRBV5-1 and TRBJ2-6; D may be TRBD2 (6 bases). Germline CDR1 reads SGHRS; CDR2 reads YFSETQ. The CDR3 consists of 15 residues. Trimming took off 5 bases at V and 4 bases at J, with 13 bases between the two ends. The CDR3: CASSTEGTGANVLTF. The CDR3 bases are TGCGCCAGCAGTACGGAGGGCACGGGGGCCAACGTCCTGACTTTC.

The chain has TRBV5-1 and TRBJ2-7; 7 bases line up with TRBD1. With 0 bases clipped from V and 3 bases from J, the junction kept 12 bases outside the gene matches. Germline values: CDR1 SGHRS, CDR2 YFSETQ. This CDR3 region has 17 residues. CDR3 sequence: CASSLGTSTGFLYEQYF. For the CDR3, the DNA is TGCGCCAGCAGCTTGGGTACCTCGACAGGGTTCCTCTACGAGCAGTACTTC.

The chain joins TRBV20-1 to TRBJ2-4; 9 bases match TRBD1. The DNA end lines up better with TRBJ2-7; the J call may be wrong. The length of the CDR3 is 14 residues. Germline V gives CDR1 DFQATT, CDR2 SNEGSKA (reference sequence). CDR3 residues: CSGSGTGSPYEQYF. CDR3 DNA: TGCAGTGGGTCTGGGACAGGGTCGCCCTACGAGCAGTACTTC.

This clonotype showed up just a few times. The V call is TRBV20-1, the J call TRBJ2-1; 13 bases are shared with TRBD2. Losses at the gene ends were 3 bases for V and 10 bases for J; bases not matched to a gene: 6. This CDR3 is built from 14 residues. CDR1 is DFQATT and CDR2 is SNEGSKA in the germline V gene (reference sequence). CDR3 region: CSARGTSGISEQFF. In DNA, the CDR3 is TGCAGTGCTAGGGGGACTAGCGGGATATCCGAGCAGTTCTTC.

The chain combines TRBV7-2 with TRBJ1-2; weak D call: TRBD1 (6 bases). V shed 5 bases and J shed 5 bases, with 15 bases lying between them. Germline V lookup: CDR1 SGHTA, CDR2 FQGNSA. This CDR3 is 14 amino acids long. The CDR3 bases are TGTGCCAGCAGCCCCACAGGGTGGGGTTATGGCTACACCTTC. Its protein is CASSPTGWGYGYTF.

The chain links TRBV5-1 to TRBJ2-5; D is possibly TRBD2 (6 bases). V was shortened by 0 bases and J by 4 bases, with 13 bases between the two germline ends. The CDR3 loop spans 15 amino acids. Germline values: CDR1 SGHRS, CDR2 YFSETQ. CDR3 bases: TGCGCCAGCAGCTTGGGTCCGGGAGTGGGAGAGACCCAGTACTTC. Its protein product is CASSLGPGVGETQYF.